These 20 T cell receptor beta chains came from one sample sequenced in a study of T cell repertoires in ileal Crohn's disease. Assay used: immunoSEQ multiplex PCR; TCRdb lists only in-frame clones, some missing. The sample has around 8,500 clones, approximately 96% seen once. The sequencing input was ileal tissue. The source of these receptors is an adult with Crohn's disease.

The J gene is TRBJ1-4, the V gene TRBV7-6; 9 bases line up with TRBD1. The CDR3 length is 17 residues. The ends lost 3 bases at V and 6 bases at J; junction bases unmatched: 11. CDR1 and CDR2 (germline): SGHVS, FNYEAQ. CDR3 bases: TGTGCCAGCAGCTTGGCCCTCGGGACAGGGTTTTATGAAAAACTGTTTTTT. Its translation is CASSLALGTGFYEKLFF. Filled out from reference TRBV7-6 and TRBJ1-4, the complete variable domain reads GAGVSQSPRYKVTKRGQDVALRCDPISGHVSLYWYRQALGQGPEFLTYFNYEAQQDKSGLPNDRFSAERPEGSISTLTIQRTEQRDSAMYRCASSLALGTGFYEKLFFGSGTQLSVL.

The J gene is TRBJ2-6, the V gene TRBV7-8, with a weak D call TRBD2 (5 bases). V was pared by 5 bases and J by 1 base, with 15 bases between. The CDR3 contains 17 residues. Germline V CDR1 and CDR2: SGHVS, FQNEAQ. CDR3 nucleotides: TGTGCCAGCAGCCTGGTAGCGTCCCTATCTGGGGCCAACGTCCTGACTTTC. Encoded protein: CASSLVASLSGANVLTF.

V and J are TRBV5-4 and TRBJ2-5; D ambiguous. CDR1 SGHNT and CDR2 YYREEE come from the germline V gene (reference sequence). The CDR3 is made up of 14 amino acids. The V gene lost 4 bases and the J gene lost 0 bases, with 10 bases spanning the gap. DNA for the CDR3: TGTGCCAGCAGCCCAGACTCCTACCAAGAGACCCAGTACTTC. This encodes CASSPDSYQETQYF.

The rearrangement uses TRBV27 and TRBJ1-5; 9 positions match TRBD1. The V gene end was trimmed by 3 bases and the J gene end by 2 bases; junction bases not matched to a gene: 8. Germline assignment: CDR1 MNHEY and CDR2 SMNVEV (reference sequence). The CDR3 extends over 17 amino acids. The CDR3: CASSLVGQGIRNQPQHF. In DNA form, the CDR3 reads TGTGCCAGCAGTTTGGTGGGACAGGGCATTCGCAATCAGCCCCAGCATTTT.

This chain links TRBV18 with TRBJ2-7, with TRBD2 as a possible D gene (5 bases). This CDR3 is built from 13 residues. Trimming removed 6 bases from V and 2 bases from J, with 11 bases in between. In germline, CDR1 is KGHSH, CDR2 LQKENI. This CDR3 is CASSQRETYEQYV. The CDR3 DNA follows: TGTGCCAGCTCTCAACGGGAAACCTACGAGCAGTACGTC.

The chain joins TRBV6-6 to TRBJ2-7; 12 positions match TRBD1. The CDR3 consists of 15 residues. The germline V gene encodes CDR1 MNHNY and CDR2 SVGAGI (reference sequence). Unmatched junction bases numbered 3, after V lost 0 bases and J lost 6 bases. The CDR3 bases are TGTGCCAGCAGTTACTCCGGGACAGGGGGCTTCGAGCAGTACTTC. Translating gives CASSYSGTGGFEQYF.

V and J are TRBV28 and TRBJ1-5; no definite D call. The germline V gene encodes CDR1 MDHEN and CDR2 SYDVKM. The CDR3 runs 12 residues. Trimming removed 8 bases from V and 7 bases from J, with 12 bases in between. CDR3: CASGSGKQPQHF. DNA of the CDR3: TGTGCCAGCGGGTCAGGAAAACAGCCCCAGCATTTT.

This clone was recorded once. The chain recombines TRBV27 with TRBJ2-6, with D unclear. Germline values: CDR1 MNHEY, CDR2 SMNVEV (reference sequence). Trimming took off 5 bases at V and 2 bases at J, with 4 bases between the two ends. The CDR3 consists of 13 residues. This CDR3 reads CASSPTGANVLTF. The CDR3 DNA is TGTGCCAGCAGTCCTACTGGGGCCAACGTCCTGACTTTC.

The rearrangement uses TRBV7-2 and TRBJ1-1, with unresolved D. Germline CDR1 and CDR2: SGHTA and FQGNSA. The length of the CDR3 is 14 residues. Trimming removed 2 bases from V and 2 bases from J, with 9 bases in between. The CDR3 loop is CASSLMSGNTEAFF. The DNA of the CDR3 is TGTGCCAGCAGCTTAATGAGTGGTAACACTGAAGCTTTCTTT.

This chain joins TRBV5-1 and TRBJ1-2, with no clear D. The length of the CDR3 is 13 residues. The germline V and J ends were trimmed by 5 bases and 8 bases, with 16 bases remaining between them. CDR1 is SGHRS and CDR2 is YFSETQ in the germline V gene. CDR3 nucleotides: TGCGCCAGCAGATTGACGGCGGAAGGCGGCTACACCTTC. It translates to CASRLTAEGGYTF.

This clone has just one count. The chain carries TRBV7-3 and TRBJ2-1; D may be TRBD1 (6 bases). Germline lookup yields CDR1 SGHTA and CDR2 FQGTGA. Deletions cut 3 bases from V and 5 bases from J, with 8 bases between. The CDR3 spans 13 residues. CDR3 region: CASSLGANNEQFF. The DNA of the CDR3 is TGTGCCAGCAGCTTGGGGGCGAACAATGAGCAGTTCTTC.

The V call is TRBV5-1, the J call TRBJ2-5, with D uncertain. V was trimmed by 0 bases and J by 5 bases, leaving 8 bases between them. The CDR3 has 13 amino acids. CDR1 is SGHRS, CDR2 YFSETQ, per germline. The CDR3 here is CASSLANGETQYF. The CDR3 DNA reads as TGCGCCAGCAGCTTGGCGAACGGTGAGACCCAGTACTTC.

The chain combines TRBV18 with TRBJ2-7; 8 nucleotides match TRBD1. CDR1 is KGHSH and CDR2 is LQKENI in the germline V gene. The J segment lost 3 bases and the V segment lost 6 bases, leaving 7 bases of the junction unmatched. The CDR3 has 14 residues. CDR3 DNA: TGTGCCAGCTCTCTAGGACAGGGCGGCTACGAGCAGTACGTC. Translation gives CASSLGQGGYEQYV.

This clone was counted between two and nine times. J is TRBJ1-2 and V is TRBV5-1; 10 positions agree with TRBD1. The CDR3 totals 15 residues. The trim removed 4 bases at V and 5 bases at J, leaving 8 bases unmatched. Germline lookup yields CDR1 SGHRS and CDR2 YFSETQ. CDR3 in DNA: TGCGCCAGCAGCCCTGGGACAGGGGAACGATATGGCTACACCTTC. As protein: CASSPGTGERYGYTF.

The rearrangement uses TRBV6-5 and TRBJ2-2, with TRBD2 identical over 11 bases. This CDR3 contains 15 residues. V was pared by 6 bases and J by 6 bases, with 6 bases of the junction left unmatched. Germline V gives CDR1 MNHEY, CDR2 SVGAGI. In DNA, the CDR3 is TGTGCCAGCAGGGTTAGCGGGGGGGTTGCCGGGGAGCTGTTTTTT. Amino acid sequence: CASRVSGGVAGELFF.

The rearrangement links TRBV6-5 to TRBJ1-2; maybe TRBD1 (6 bases). This CDR3 is 14 amino acids long. V lost 2 bases to trimming and J lost 4 bases, with 11 bases between them. CDR1 and CDR2 (germline): MNHEY, SVGAGI. The DNA of the CDR3 is TGTGCCAGCAGTTACGGGGGGGCCAGCTATGGCTACACCTTC. Its translation is CASSYGGASYGYTF.

The chain joins TRBV29-1 to TRBJ1-2; D possibly corresponds to TRBD1 (5 bases). The germline V and J ends were trimmed by 5 bases and 3 bases, with 16 bases remaining between them. CDR3 length: 14 amino acids. Germline CDR1 reads SQVTM; CDR2 reads ANQGSEA. The CDR3 protein is CSVTNRGSDYGYTF. CDR3 coding DNA: TGCAGCGTTACAAATCGGGGGAGCGACTATGGCTACACCTTC.

The rearrangement links TRBV7-8 to TRBJ2-3, with 9 bases fitting TRBD2. With V trimmed by 9 bases and J by 1 base, 14 bases remained unmatched. Germline CDR1 SGHVS, CDR2 FQNEAQ. This CDR3 is built from 17 residues. The CDR3 DNA follows: TGTGCCAGTCGGGGAACTAGCGGGTCACTCGGCACAGATACGCAGTATTTT. It translates to CASRGTSGSLGTDTQYF.

The chain carries TRBV30 and TRBJ1-5, with 7 bases fitting TRBD1. The CDR3 is made up of 15 amino acids. With V trimmed by 2 bases and J by 1 base, 5 bases remained unmatched. Germline-derived CDR1 and CDR2 are GTSNPN and SVGIG (reference sequence). CDR3 in amino acids: CAWSSGDRSNQPQHF. In DNA form, the CDR3 reads TGTGCCTGGAGTTCCGGGGACAGAAGCAATCAGCCCCAGCATTTT.

This chain joins TRBV6-5 and TRBJ2-7; D might be TRBD2 (5 bases). V lost 9 bases and J lost 6, with 9 bases in between. Germline CDR1 and CDR2: MNHEY and SVGAGI. CDR3 length: 10 residues. CDR3 in DNA: TGTGCCAGTTCTAGCATCGAGCAGTACGTC. Its translation is CASSSIEQYV.